What follows is one TCR beta chain and its context. What this receptor recognizes is not known. No qualities accompany the bases; no much larger clone lies one base away. TCRbeta CDR3 regions were amplified from genomic DNA by means of the immunoSEQ Assay, a bias-controlled multiplex PCR. The original pipeline was this. The number of nucleated cells in each sample was estimated from the amplification of reference gene primers within the assay. To quantify the absolute abundance of each unique TCRbeta CDR3 rearrangement, sequence reads were collapsed and filtered. For each sample, productive Simpson clonality was calculated as the square root of Simpson's diversity index over productive rearrangements. TCRdb's version of the immuneACCESS table is confined to in-frame rearrangements and falls short of the full clone set. An unresolved V gene accounts for under half of the shortfall where checked; the remainder is of unknown origin. D and trimming come from the DNA, and the V and J calls and clone size come from that table. This sample is represented by fewer than 450,000 clones; 90% to 95% of them were singletons. Together, the top ten hold roughly 3.3% of the sample.

The CDR1 and CDR2 encoded by the germline V gene are MNHEY and SVGEGT. Here V drops 6 bases and J drops 11 bases, and the junction holds 9 bases not matched to any gene. The CDR3 has 12 amino acids, counting the end cysteine and phenylalanine. Of all the DNA, just the CDR3 is kept, 36 bases in frame from base 1. Another Seattle source contributed samples from volunteer blood donors who had recovered from COVID-19. Whole blood was collected in K2EDTA tubes by collaborating institutions according to the institutions' own protocols. For TCRbeta analysis, collaborator samples were shipped as frozen whole blood, as isolated PBMCs, or as DNA extracted from either sample type. These data come from a study of blood T cell repertoires in COVID-19 (dated by TCRdb to 2018 to 2021). Concerning the study at large: Samples covering the acute and convalescent phases of COVID-19 were provided by collaborators in the United States, Italy and Spain. The prospective study material was composed of cDNA or gDNA derived from T cells, B-cell-depleted T cells, or PBMCs. Deeply sampled blood TCRbeta repertoires from subjects exposed to, actively infected with, or recovered from COVID-19 were included in the dataset. The repertoires were made available in a free public database intended to serve as a resource for research on the immune response to SARS-CoV-2. Samples were obtained from the ongoing ImmuneRACE study (first 160 participants) and from some 1,300 subjects provided by 6 global collaborators. A de-identified subject ID, COVID-19 status, age in years and sex were almost always included in the sample metadata. Where available, HLA class I and class II types were obtained from metadata supplied by the sample provider rather than from assay-based typing.

The study at large found these results: The amount of clinical and demographic metadata varied by source and participant and was provided uncurated.

The sequenced sample was peripheral blood. This TCR came from a woman under 30 who had recovered from COVID-19. The sequence joins TRBV6-2 or TRBV6-3 to TRBJ1-1; TRBD1 agrees with 7 junctional bases. The CDR3 loop reads CASSTNRGGAFF. The nucleotide sequence is given as TGTGCCAGCAGCACCAACAGGGGAGGCGCTTTCTTT.